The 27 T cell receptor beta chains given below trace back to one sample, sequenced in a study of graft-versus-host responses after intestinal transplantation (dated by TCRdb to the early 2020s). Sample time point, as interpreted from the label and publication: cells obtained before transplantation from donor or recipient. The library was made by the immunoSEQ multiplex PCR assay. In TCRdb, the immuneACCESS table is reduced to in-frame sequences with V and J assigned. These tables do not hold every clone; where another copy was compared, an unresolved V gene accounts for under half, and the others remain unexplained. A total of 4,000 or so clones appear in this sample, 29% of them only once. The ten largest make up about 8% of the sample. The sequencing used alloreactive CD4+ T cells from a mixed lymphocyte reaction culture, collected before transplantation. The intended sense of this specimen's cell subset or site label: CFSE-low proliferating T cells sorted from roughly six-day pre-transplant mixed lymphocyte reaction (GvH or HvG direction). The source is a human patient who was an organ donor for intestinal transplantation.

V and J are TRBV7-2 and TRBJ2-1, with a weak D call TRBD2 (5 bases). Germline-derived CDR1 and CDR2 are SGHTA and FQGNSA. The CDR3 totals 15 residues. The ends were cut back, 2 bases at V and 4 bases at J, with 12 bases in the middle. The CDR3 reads CASSLRGSSYNEQFF. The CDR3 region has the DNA TGTGCCAGCAGCTTACGGGGTAGCAGTTACAATGAGCAGTTCTTC.

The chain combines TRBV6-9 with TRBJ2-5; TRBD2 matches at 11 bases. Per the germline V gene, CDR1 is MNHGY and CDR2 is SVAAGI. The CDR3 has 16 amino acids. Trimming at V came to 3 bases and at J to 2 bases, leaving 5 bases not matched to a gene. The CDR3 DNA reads TGTGCCAGCAGTTACTCTCTAGCGGGGGGTCAAGAGACCCAGTACTTC. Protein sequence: CASSYSLAGGQETQYF.

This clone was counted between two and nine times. CDR3 protein: CASRPTGAYEQYF. The CDR3 bases are TGTGCCAGCAGACCGACAGGGGCCTACGAGCAGTACTTC. This sequence joins TRBV6-5 and TRBJ2-7; TRBD1 matches 8 bases. The CDR3 sequence is 13 residues long. The germline V gene encodes CDR1 MNHEY and CDR2 SVGAGI. V dropped 6 bases and J dropped 2; count of bases not matched to a gene: 3.

CDR3 protein: CASSDDQRGPPYEQYF. In DNA, the CDR3 is TGTGCCAGCAGTGACGACCAGCGGGGGCCACCCTACGAGCAGTACTTC. The chain couples TRBV6-4 to TRBJ2-7; 8 nucleotides line up with TRBD2. This CDR3 has 16 residues. V lost 2 bases and J lost 2; bases outside the gene matches: 8. Germline lookup yields CDR1 MRHNA and CDR2 SNTAGT.

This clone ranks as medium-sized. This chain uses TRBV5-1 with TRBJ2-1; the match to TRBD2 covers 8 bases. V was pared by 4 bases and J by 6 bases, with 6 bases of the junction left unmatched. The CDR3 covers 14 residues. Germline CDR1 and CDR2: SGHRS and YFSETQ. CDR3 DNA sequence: TGCGCCAGCAGCCCCGGGGGGGCTCTCAATGAGCAGTTCTTC. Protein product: CASSPGGALNEQFF.

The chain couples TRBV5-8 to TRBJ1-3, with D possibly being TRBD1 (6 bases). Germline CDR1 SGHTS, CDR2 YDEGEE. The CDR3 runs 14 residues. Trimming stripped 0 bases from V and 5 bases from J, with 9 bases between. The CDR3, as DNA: TGTGCCAGCAGCTTGGGCCAGGGGAGAAACACCATATATTTT. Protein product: CASSLGQGRNTIYF.

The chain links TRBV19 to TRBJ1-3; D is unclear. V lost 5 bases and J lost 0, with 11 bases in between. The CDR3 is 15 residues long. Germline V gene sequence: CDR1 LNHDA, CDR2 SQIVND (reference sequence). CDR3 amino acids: CASSPLRSSGNTIYF. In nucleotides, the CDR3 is TGTGCCAGTAGTCCCCTGCGGAGCTCTGGAAACACCATATATTTT.

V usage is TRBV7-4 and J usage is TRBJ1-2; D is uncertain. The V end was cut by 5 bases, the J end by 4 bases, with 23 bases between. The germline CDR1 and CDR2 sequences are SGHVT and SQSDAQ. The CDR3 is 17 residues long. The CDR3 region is CASSLEHFSSKTYGYTF. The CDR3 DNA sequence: TGTGCCAGCAGCCTAGAACATTTCAGCTCGAAGACCTATGGCTACACCTTC.

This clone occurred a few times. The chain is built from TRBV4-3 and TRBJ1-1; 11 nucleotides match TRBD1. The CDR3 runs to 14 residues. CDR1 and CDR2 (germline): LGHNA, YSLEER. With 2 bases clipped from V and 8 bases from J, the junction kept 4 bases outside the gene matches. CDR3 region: CASSQPGQGGEAFF. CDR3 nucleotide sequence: TGCGCCAGCAGCCAACCGGGACAGGGGGGAGAAGCTTTCTTT.

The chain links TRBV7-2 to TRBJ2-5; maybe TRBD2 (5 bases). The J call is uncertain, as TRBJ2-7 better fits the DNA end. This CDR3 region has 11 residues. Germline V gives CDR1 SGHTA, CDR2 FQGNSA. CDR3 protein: CASSLTSEQYF. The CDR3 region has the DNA TGTGCCAGCAGCTTAACTAGCGAGCAGTACTTC.

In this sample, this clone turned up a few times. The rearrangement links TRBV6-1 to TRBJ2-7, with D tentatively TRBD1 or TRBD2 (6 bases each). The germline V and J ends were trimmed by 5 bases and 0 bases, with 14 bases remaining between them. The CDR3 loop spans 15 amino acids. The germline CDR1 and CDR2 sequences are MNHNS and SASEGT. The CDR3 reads CASSPPGAYSYEQYF. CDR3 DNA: TGTGCCAGCAGTCCCCCGGGGGCGTACTCCTACGAGCAGTACTTC.

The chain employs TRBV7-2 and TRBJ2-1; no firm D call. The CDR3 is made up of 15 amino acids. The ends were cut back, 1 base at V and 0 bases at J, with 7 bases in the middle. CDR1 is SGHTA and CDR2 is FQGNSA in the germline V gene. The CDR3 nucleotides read TGTGCCAGCAGCTTAGTTGGACCCTCCTACAATGAGCAGTTCTTC. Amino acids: CASSLVGPSYNEQFF.

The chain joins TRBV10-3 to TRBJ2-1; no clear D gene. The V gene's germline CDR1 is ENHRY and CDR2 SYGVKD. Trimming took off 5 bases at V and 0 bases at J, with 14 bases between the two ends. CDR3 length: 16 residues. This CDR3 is CAISPRRLSSYNEQFF. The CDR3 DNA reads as TGTGCCATCAGTCCCCGCAGGCTAAGCTCCTACAATGAGCAGTTCTTC.

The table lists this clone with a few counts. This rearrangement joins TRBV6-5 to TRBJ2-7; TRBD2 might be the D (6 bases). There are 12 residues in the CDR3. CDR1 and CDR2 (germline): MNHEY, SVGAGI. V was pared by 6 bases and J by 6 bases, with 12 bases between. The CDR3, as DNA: TGTGCCAGCAGGGCGGGGACTCGCGAGCAGTACTTC. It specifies CASRAGTREQYF.

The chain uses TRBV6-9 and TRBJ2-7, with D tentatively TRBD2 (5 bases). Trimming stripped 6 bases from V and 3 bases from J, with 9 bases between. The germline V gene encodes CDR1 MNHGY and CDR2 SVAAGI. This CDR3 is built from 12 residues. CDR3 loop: CASRPGNYEQYF. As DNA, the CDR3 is TGTGCCAGCAGGCCCGGGAACTACGAGCAGTACTTC.

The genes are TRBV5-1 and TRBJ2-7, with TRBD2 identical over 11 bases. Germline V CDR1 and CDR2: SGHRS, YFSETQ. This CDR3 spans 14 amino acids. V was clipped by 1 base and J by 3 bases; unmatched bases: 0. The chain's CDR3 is CASSLTSGGYEQYF. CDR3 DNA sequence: TGCGCCAGCAGCTTGACTAGCGGGGGCTACGAGCAGTACTTC.

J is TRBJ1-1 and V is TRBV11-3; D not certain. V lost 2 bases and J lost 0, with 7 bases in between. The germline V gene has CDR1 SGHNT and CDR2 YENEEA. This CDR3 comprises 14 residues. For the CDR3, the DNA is TGTGCCAGCAGCTTAAAGGTGATGAACACTGAAGCTTTCTTT. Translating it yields CASSLKVMNTEAFF.

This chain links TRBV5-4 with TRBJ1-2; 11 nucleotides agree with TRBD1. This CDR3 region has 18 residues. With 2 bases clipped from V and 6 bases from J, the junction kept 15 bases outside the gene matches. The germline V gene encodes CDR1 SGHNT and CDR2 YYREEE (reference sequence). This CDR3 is CASSLLNRPDRGQNGYTF. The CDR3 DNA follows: TGTGCCAGCAGCTTACTAAACCGGCCGGACAGGGGGCAGAATGGCTACACCTTC. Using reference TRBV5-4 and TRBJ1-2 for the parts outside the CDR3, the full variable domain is ETGVTQSPTHLIKTRGQQVTLRCSSQSGHNTVSWYQQALGQGPQFIFQYYREEENGRGNFPPRFSGLQFPNYSSELNVNALELDDSALYLCASSLLNRPDRGQNGYTFGSGTRLTVV.

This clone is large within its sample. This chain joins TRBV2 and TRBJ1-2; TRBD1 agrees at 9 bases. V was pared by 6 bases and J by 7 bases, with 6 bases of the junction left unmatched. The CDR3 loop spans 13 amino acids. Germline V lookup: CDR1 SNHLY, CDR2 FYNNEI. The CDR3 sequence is CASRGDRVAGYTF. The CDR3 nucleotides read TGTGCCAGCAGGGGGGACAGGGTCGCTGGCTACACCTTC.

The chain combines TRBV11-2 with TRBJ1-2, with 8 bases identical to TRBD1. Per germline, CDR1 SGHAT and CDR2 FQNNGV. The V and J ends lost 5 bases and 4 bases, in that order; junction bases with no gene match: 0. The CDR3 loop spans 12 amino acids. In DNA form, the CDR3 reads TGTGCCAGCAGCACAGGGGGCTATGGCTACACCTTC. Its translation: CASSTGGYGYTF.

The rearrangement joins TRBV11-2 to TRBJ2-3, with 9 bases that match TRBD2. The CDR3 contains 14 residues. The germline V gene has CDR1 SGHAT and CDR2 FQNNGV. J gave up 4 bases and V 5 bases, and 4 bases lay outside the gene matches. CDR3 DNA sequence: TGTGCCAGCAGCCCGGGACTAGCTCCAGATACGCAGTATTTT. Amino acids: CASSPGLAPDTQYF.

In nucleotides, the CDR3 is TGCGCCAGCAGCCAAGAGGGCAGCTTAAATGAAAAACTGTTTTTT. This encodes CASSQEGSLNEKLFF. V and J are TRBV4-1 and TRBJ1-4; no reliable D call. Trimming took 0 bases from V and 5 from J, leaving 10 bases between them. This CDR3 has 15 amino acids. Germline V gives CDR1 MGHRA, CDR2 YSYEKL.

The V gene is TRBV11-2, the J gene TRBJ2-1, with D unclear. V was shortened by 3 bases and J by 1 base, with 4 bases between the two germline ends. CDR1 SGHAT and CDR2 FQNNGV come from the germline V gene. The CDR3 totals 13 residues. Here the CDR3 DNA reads TGTGCCAGCAGCTTTGGATCCTACAATGAGCAGTTCTTC. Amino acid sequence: CASSFGSYNEQFF.

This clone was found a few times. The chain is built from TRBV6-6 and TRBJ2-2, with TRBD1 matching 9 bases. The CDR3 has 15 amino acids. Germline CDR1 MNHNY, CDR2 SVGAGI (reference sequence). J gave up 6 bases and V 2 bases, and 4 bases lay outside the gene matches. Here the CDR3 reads CASSYRDRVAGELFF. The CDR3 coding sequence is TGTGCCAGCAGTTACCGGGACAGGGTCGCCGGGGAGCTGTTTTTT.

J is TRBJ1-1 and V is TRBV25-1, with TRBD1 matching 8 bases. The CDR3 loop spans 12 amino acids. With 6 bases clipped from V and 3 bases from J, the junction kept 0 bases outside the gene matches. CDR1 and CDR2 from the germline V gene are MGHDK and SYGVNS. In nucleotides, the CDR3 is TGTGCCAGCAGGACAGGGGACACTGAAGCTTTCTTT. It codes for CASRTGDTEAFF.

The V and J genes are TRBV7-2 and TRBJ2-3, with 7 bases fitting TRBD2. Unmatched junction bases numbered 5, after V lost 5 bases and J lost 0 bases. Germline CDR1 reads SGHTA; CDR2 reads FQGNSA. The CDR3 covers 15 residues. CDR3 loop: CASSPSGASTDTQYF. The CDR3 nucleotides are TGTGCCAGCAGCCCGAGCGGGGCTAGCACAGATACGCAGTATTTT.

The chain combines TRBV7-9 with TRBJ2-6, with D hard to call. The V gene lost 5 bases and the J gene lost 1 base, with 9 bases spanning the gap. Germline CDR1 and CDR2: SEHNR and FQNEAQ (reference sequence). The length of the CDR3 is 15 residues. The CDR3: CASSVRFSGANVLTF. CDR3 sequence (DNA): TGTGCCAGCAGCGTGCGGTTTTCTGGGGCCAACGTCCTGACTTTC.